This TCR beta chain stems from a study of post-analysis software for immune sequencing data. Study context: Included courses were relapsing-remitting and secondary progressive multiple sclerosis; progressive-relapsing multiple sclerosis was also included. Study observations and caveats: Diversity measured as normalized Chao1 was significantly lower in multiple sclerosis patients than in controls. Controls showed lower frequencies than patients for a few TRBV segments, and TRBV5-6, TRBV5-1 and TRBV20-1 were among these.

The CDR3 has 13 amino acids. Germline assignment: CDR1 LGHDT and CDR2 YNNKEL (reference sequence). The library was made from cDNA and included unique molecular identifiers. TCRdb reprocessed the PCR reads via MiXCR and lists one record per CDR3 protein. Of about 620,000 distinct CDR3 sequences detected, 40% to 50% appear once; the ten largest clones hold roughly 1.7%. As regards this clonotype: Its antigen is still unknown.

The chain carries TRBV3-1 and TRBJ2-5; D remains ambiguous. The J call may not be correct, given that the DNA end is closer to TRBJ2-7. This TCR came from a girl under 18 with multiple sclerosis. Sequences were obtained from blood. Written as DNA, the CDR3 is TGTGCCAGCAGCCGGGCTGGTGACTACGAGCAGTACTTC. Amino acid sequence: CASSRAGDYEQYF.